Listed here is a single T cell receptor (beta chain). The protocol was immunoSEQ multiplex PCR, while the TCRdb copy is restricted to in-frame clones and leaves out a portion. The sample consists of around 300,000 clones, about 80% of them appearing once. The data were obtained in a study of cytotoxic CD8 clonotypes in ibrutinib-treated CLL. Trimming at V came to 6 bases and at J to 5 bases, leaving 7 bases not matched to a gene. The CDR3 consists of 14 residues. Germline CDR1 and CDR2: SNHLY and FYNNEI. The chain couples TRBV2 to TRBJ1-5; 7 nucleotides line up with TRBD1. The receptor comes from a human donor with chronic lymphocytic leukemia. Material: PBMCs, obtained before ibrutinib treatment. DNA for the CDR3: TGTGCCAGCAGATTGGGACAGCTAGATCAGCCCCAGCATTTT. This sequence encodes CASRLGQLDQPQHF.